Sequencing of this T cell receptor beta chain was carried out in a study of T cells after yellow fever vaccination. Regarding the study as a whole: The CD4 compartment and the CD8 compartment contained a small share of clonotypes in common. Though weaker, the secondary response peaked faster, on day 5 versus 15.

CDR1 is LGHDT and CDR2 is YNNKEL in the germline V gene (reference sequence). With 5 bases clipped from V and 3 bases from J, the junction kept 7 bases outside the gene matches. The CDR3 is 14 amino acids. A word on this clonotype: Its antigen is not known.

Making TCR cDNA involved 5'RACE template switching, which added UMIs and a universal primer site. From the 5' RACE reads, TCRdb called clonotypes with MiXCR, one entry per CDR3 protein. The table shows about 630,000 distinct CDR3 sequences, with around 12% occurring only once. The clonotype was recovered from a man aged 30 to 39 who received the YFV17D yellow fever vaccine. Source: PBMCs, taken on the day of the yellow fever booster vaccination. The chain joins TRBV3-1 to TRBJ2-7; the match to TRBD1 covers 7 bases. The CDR3 protein is CASSSRDRLYEQYF. The CDR3, as DNA: TGTGCCAGCAGCAGCCGGGACAGACTCTACGAGCAGTACTTC.